Listed here are 20 T cell receptor beta chains from one sample, sequenced in a study of cytomegalovirus exposure and HLA in healthy donors. With 60 Vbeta and 13 Jbeta primers, the PCR was carried out. Measured with immunoSEQ multiplex PCR; TCRdb has only the in-frame clones, and not every one. The sample yields some 40,000 clones, around 70% seen once. Sequenced: PBMCs. These TCRs come from a man younger than 45 in good health and CMV-seronegative.

Worth noting for this clone: A junction boundary mismatches the germline segment, possibly from a read error. The chain combines TRBV7-2 with TRBJ1-2; D may be TRBD1 (5 bases). This CDR3 is 15 amino acids long. CDR1 is SGHTA and CDR2 is FQGNSA in the germline V gene. CDR3 sequence reads: CASSLGGNFNYGYPF. CDR3 DNA sequence: TGTGCCAGCAGTCTCGGGGGGAATTTTAACTATGGCTACCCCTTC.

The CDR3 sequence: CASSYRQGRETQYF. The DNA for the CDR3 is TGTGCCAGCAGTTACCGACAGGGCCGGGAGACCCAGTACTTC. The chain recombines TRBV6-5 with TRBJ2-5; 7 positions agree with TRBD1. Germline V gene lookup returns CDR1 MNHEY and CDR2 SVGAGI. The CDR3 extends over 14 amino acids. The V segment lost 2 bases and the J segment 5 bases; nucleotides outside the gene matches: 5.

This clone was detected only a few times. The junction shows a germline mismatch at one end, possibly a read error. The chain is built from TRBV19 and TRBJ1-2; 7 nucleotides agree with TRBD1. This CDR3 spans 14 amino acids. Germline values: CDR1 LNHDA, CDR2 SQIVND (reference sequence). DNA for the CDR3: TGTGCCAGTAGTAAAACGACAGGGTGGCGTGGCTACCCCTTC. Translation gives CASSKTTGWRGYPF.

V usage is TRBV27 and J usage is TRBJ1-2; no clear D. CDR3 length: 16 residues. V lost 3 bases to trimming and J lost 4 bases, with 18 bases between them. Germline CDR1 and CDR2: MNHEY and SMNVEV (reference sequence). The CDR3 region is CASSFLGNSARYGYTF. CDR3 bases: TGTGCCAGCAGTTTCCTCGGGAATTCTGCGCGCTATGGCTACACCTTC.

The genes are TRBV7-2 and TRBJ1-4, with D perhaps TRBD1 (6 bases). Germline V gene lookup returns CDR1 SGHTA and CDR2 FQGNSA. The CDR3 contains 15 residues. V was clipped by 1 base and J by 6 bases, with 12 bases between them. The DNA for the CDR3 is TGTGCCAGCAGCTTAGGTTACAGGGATGATGAAAAACTGTTTTTT. It specifies CASSLGYRDDEKLFF.

This chain links TRBV19 with TRBJ1-2; 8 nucleotides align to TRBD1. This CDR3 spans 15 amino acids. After removal of 6 bases from V and 4 bases from J, the junction contained 10 bases not matched to a gene. Per the germline V gene, CDR1 is LNHDA and CDR2 is SQIVND (reference sequence). The CDR3 region has the DNA TGTGCCAGTAGCCCAAGCGGGACAGGTCCCTATGGCTACACCTTC. Encoded protein: CASSPSGTGPYGYTF.

The chain uses TRBV6-1 and TRBJ1-3, with a tentative D call TRBD1 (6 bases). From germline, CDR1 is MNHNS and CDR2 SASEGT. This CDR3 is built from 14 residues. Trimming pared 6 bases from V and 2 bases from J, leaving 11 bases between. In DNA form, the CDR3 reads TGTGCCAGCAGCCTGCCAGGGGCTGGAAACACCATATATTTT. Protein: CASSLPGAGNTIYF.

This clone is medium-sized by share. The V gene is TRBV7-2, the J gene TRBJ2-7; D ambiguous. The length of the CDR3 is 14 residues. The germline V gene encodes CDR1 SGHTA and CDR2 FQGNSA. V was trimmed by 1 base and J by 0 bases, leaving 7 bases between them. The CDR3 coding sequence is TGTGCCAGCAGCTTAGGCGGCATCTCCTACGAGCAGTACTTC. Translating gives CASSLGGISYEQYF.

This chain uses TRBV19 with TRBJ2-4; D remains unclear. V lost 5 bases and J 7 bases, leaving 15 bases between the germline ends. This CDR3 spans 14 amino acids. The germline V gene encodes CDR1 LNHDA and CDR2 SQIVND (reference sequence). For the CDR3, the DNA is TGTGCCAGTAGTCTGCGCCCCCCCGGGAACATTCAGTACTTC. Translated: CASSLRPPGNIQYF.

The CDR3 DNA reads TGTGCCAGCGGCGGACAGGTCACAGATACGCAGTATTTT. It translates to CASGGQVTDTQYF. The rearrangement links TRBV9 to TRBJ2-3; 7 nucleotides line up with TRBD1. Germline V gene data show CDR1 as SGDLS and CDR2 as YYNGEE. J was trimmed by 2 bases and V by 7 bases; bases with no gene match: 4. The CDR3 spans 13 residues. The full variable domain, rest sourced from reference TRBV9 and TRBJ2-3, is DSGVTQTPKHLITATGQRVTLRCSPRSGDLSVYWYQQSLDQGLQFLIQYYNGEERAKGNILERFSAQQFPDLHSELNLSSLELGDSALYFCASGGQVTDTQYFGPGTRLTVL.

The rearrangement joins TRBV28 to TRBJ1-4, with 7 bases lining up with TRBD1. The CDR3 is 15 amino acids. V trimming: 7 bases; J trimming: 8 bases; junction bases outside the gene matches: 13. Germline loops: CDR1 MDHEN, CDR2 SYDVKM. CDR3 DNA: TGTGCCAGCAAAGGCGGACAGGCCTTTCAGGAAAAACTGTTTTTT. Residues: CASKGGQAFQEKLFF.

This clone was detected only a few times. This chain connects TRBV5-1 to TRBJ1-1; TRBD1 matches at 7 bases. V was clipped by 3 bases and J by 1 base; unmatched bases: 9. CDR3 length equals 16 residues. Looked up from germline, CDR1 is SGHRS and CDR2 is YFSETQ. The CDR3 sequence is CASSWATGVANTEAFF. In DNA form, the CDR3 reads TGCGCCAGCAGCTGGGCTACAGGGGTGGCGAACACTGAAGCTTTCTTT.

This chain links TRBV5-1 with TRBJ2-7, with 9 bases matching TRBD2. The CDR3 totals 15 residues. Germline V gene lookup returns CDR1 SGHRS and CDR2 YFSETQ. The junction had 3 bases not matched to a gene; V was cut back by 0 bases and J by 2 bases. This chain's CDR3 is CASSLGRTSAYEQYF. The CDR3 bases are TGCGCCAGCAGCTTGGGCCGGACTAGCGCCTACGAGCAGTACTTC. Full variable domain (missing parts from reference TRBV5-1 and TRBJ2-7): KAGVTQTPRYLIKTRGQQVTLSCSPISGHRSVSWYQQTPGQGLQFLFEYFSETQRNKGNFPGRFSGRQFSNSRSEMNVSTLELGDSALYLCASSLGRTSAYEQYFGPGTRLTVT.

The chain is built from TRBV28 and TRBJ1-5; no reliable D call. Between the trimmed V and J ends, which lost 7 bases and 6 bases, there was a span of 13 bases. Germline V lookup: CDR1 MDHEN, CDR2 SYDVKM. CDR3 length: 13 amino acids. CDR3 DNA sequence: TGTGCCAGCAAGTGGGCAAATGGTCAGCCCCAGCATTTT. Translated: CASKWANGQPQHF.

Comments on this clone: The identical CDR3 is also encoded by other nucleotide sequences in the sample. The chain carries TRBV19 and TRBJ2-3; TRBD1 agrees at 9 bases. This CDR3 contains 15 residues. J was trimmed by 2 bases and V by 5 bases; bases with no gene match: 5. The germline V gene has CDR1 LNHDA and CDR2 SQIVND (reference sequence). This CDR3 is CASSPGQGPTDTQYF. The CDR3 DNA reads as TGTGCCAGTAGTCCGGGACAGGGCCCCACAGATACGCAGTATTTT.

The J gene is TRBJ1-5, the V gene TRBV6-5; D is perhaps TRBD1 (5 bases). Germline assignment: CDR1 MNHEY and CDR2 SVGAGI. V dropped 5 bases and J dropped 0 bases, with 11 bases sitting between them. The CDR3 length is 15 residues. The CDR3 loop is CASSRGQFSNQPQHF. The CDR3 coding sequence is TGTGCCAGCAGTCGCGGACAATTTAGCAATCAGCCCCAGCATTTT.

The genes are TRBV18 and TRBJ1-3, with unresolved D. Trimming pared 8 bases from V and 4 bases from J, leaving 6 bases between. CDR3 size: 11 residues. The germline V gene has CDR1 KGHSH and CDR2 LQKENI. The CDR3 nucleotides are TGTGCCAGCCCCAGAGGAAACACCATATATTTT. Translating gives CASPRGNTIYF. Together with reference TRBV18 and TRBJ1-3, the CDR3 gives the full variable domain: NAGVMQNPRHLVRRRGQEARLRCSPMKGHSHVYWYRQLPEEGLKFMVYLQKENIIDESGMPKERFSAEFPKEGPSILRIQQVVRGDSAAYFCASPRGNTIYFGEGSWLTVV.

V is TRBV29-1 and J is TRBJ2-2, with D unclear. The CDR3 has 13 residues. V was shortened by 6 bases and J by 4 bases, with 12 bases between the two germline ends. Germline values: CDR1 SQVTM, CDR2 ANQGSEA. The CDR3 nucleotides are TGCAGCGTCCGCCCCGACACCACCGGGGAGCTGTTTTTT. This codes for CSVRPDTTGELFF.

The V call is TRBV29-1, the J call TRBJ1-4, with TRBD1 matching over 8 bases. The CDR3 is 14 residues long. The J segment lost 4 bases and the V segment lost 6 bases, leaving 7 bases of the junction unmatched. The germline gives CDR1 SQVTM, CDR2 ANQGSEA. The CDR3 sequence: CSVRLTGVNEKLFF. Here the CDR3 DNA reads TGCAGCGTCCGTTTGACAGGGGTTAATGAAAAACTGTTTTTT. The full variable domain, its missing parts supplied by reference TRBV29-1 and TRBJ1-4, is SAVISQKPSRDICQRGTSLTIQCQVDSQVTMMFWYRQQPGQSLTLIATANQGSEATYESGFVIDKFPISRPNLTFSTLTVSNMSPEDSSIYLCSVRLTGVNEKLFFGSGTQLSVL.

This chain links TRBV12-5 with TRBJ1-1, with 12 bases fitting TRBD1. The CDR3 runs to 16 residues. V lost 0 bases to trimming and J lost 7 bases; unmatched junction nucleotides: 6. CDR1 is LGHNT and CDR2 is FRNRAP in the germline V gene. CDR3 loop: CASGLVGTGGVGEAFF. In DNA, the CDR3 is TGTGCTAGTGGTTTGGTCGGGACAGGGGGCGTTGGTGAAGCTTTCTTT.